The next 27 T cell receptor delta chains were all read from a single sample in a study of gamma-delta chains in newborns, infants, children. TCRdb re-identified clones in the reads via CATT. Here the sample spans around 8,100 delta-chain clones, 3% to 4% being singletons. Sequenced input: blood. These receptors were taken from a child who was a newborn, infant or young child, either healthy, febrile or measles-vaccinated (not recorded which).

This clone was detected a few times. This chain connects TRDV2 to TRDJ3; 9 positions agree with TRDD3. Germline CDR1 is GEAIGNYY and CDR2 is EKD. Unmatched junction bases numbered 7, after V lost 0 bases and J lost 2 bases. The CDR3 is 19 residues long. DNA for the CDR3: TGTGCCTGTGACACCGCGGAAATGGGGGATACCTGGGACACCCGACAGATGTTTTTC. This codes for CACDTAEMGDTWDTRQMFF.

This clone has more than one count but fewer than ten. This sequence joins TRDV2 and TRDJ1, with TRDD2 as a possible D gene (5 bases). Trimming cost V 5 bases and J 0 bases, with 15 bases left between them. The CDR3 loop spans 15 amino acids. Germline CDR1 reads GEAIGNYY; CDR2 reads EKD. The CDR3 sequence is CACVPLGLYTDKLIF. The CDR3 region has the DNA TGTGCCTGTGTTCCTTTGGGTCTGTACACCGATAAACTCATCTTT.

V and J are TRDV3 and TRDJ3, with TRDD3 identical over 13 bases. The V gene's germline CDR1 is TVYSNPD and CDR2 GDNSRS (reference sequence). This CDR3 has 16 residues. V was pared by 4 bases and J by 4 bases, with 4 bases of the junction left unmatched. The CDR3 here is CACTGGYAWDTRQMFF. CDR3 nucleotide sequence: TGTGCCTGTACTGGGGGATACGCGTGGGACACCCGACAGATGTTTTTC. The variable domain in full, completed from reference TRDV3 and TRDJ3, reads CDKVTQSSPDQTVASGSEVVLLCTYDTVYSNPDLFWYRIRPDYSFQFVFYGDNSRSEGADFTQGRFSVKHILTQKAFHLVISPVRTEDSATYYCACTGGYAWDTRQMFFGTGIKLFVEP.

V usage is TRDV2 and J usage is TRDJ3, with TRDD3 identical over 11 bases. This CDR3 has 22 amino acids. Trimming at V came to 0 bases and at J to 0 bases, leaving 12 bases not matched to a gene. Per the germline V gene, CDR1 is GEAIGNYY and CDR2 is EKD. The CDR3 region is CACDTGVWGIPGSSWDTRQMFF. CDR3 DNA sequence: TGTGCCTGTGACACCGGAGTCTGGGGGATACCGGGCAGCTCCTGGGACACCCGACAGATGTTTTTC.

Comments on this clone: This may be a read error, as it is one base from a much larger clone. The J gene is uncalled and the V gene is TRDV2; TRDD3 reflects the table's D call only, with no check against the DNA. The CDR3 contains 15 residues. In germline, CDR1 is GEAIGNYY, CDR2 EKD. The chain's CDR3 is CACDVLGAYTDKPIF. The CDR3 DNA sequence: TGTGCCTGTGACGTACTGGGGGCCTACACCGATAAACCCATCTTT.

Notes on this clone: The germline gene is not matched at one end of the junction; a read error may be the cause. The gene calls are TRDV2 and TRDJ3; 8 bases are a match to TRDD3. There are 18 residues in the CDR3. Per the germline V gene, CDR1 is GEAIGNYY and CDR2 is EKD. DNA of the CDR3: TGTGCCTGTGACACCTGGGGGATCCGCTCCTGGGACGCCCGACAGATGTTTTTC. It encodes CACDTWGIRSWDARQMFF.

Only a few counts were recorded for this clone. The rearrangement uses TRDV2 and TRDJ3, with 11 bases identical to TRDD3. This CDR3 comprises 19 residues. Germline CDR1 reads GEAIGNYY; CDR2 reads EKD. Trimming took 3 bases from V and 0 from J; bases not matched to a gene: 6. The CDR3 spells CACDAWGIQSSWDTRQMFF. CDR3 nucleotides: TGTGCCTGTGACGCCTGGGGGATACAAAGCTCCTGGGACACCCGACAGATGTTTTTC.

This clone was found a few times. A clone one base away is much larger, so this may be a read error. The V call is TRDV2, the J call TRDJ1; TRDD3 aligns across 9 bases. Germline-derived CDR1 and CDR2 are GEAIGNYY and EKD. This CDR3 spans 15 amino acids. CDR3 region: CACDFLLGDTDKPIF. The CDR3 region has the DNA TGTGCCTGTGACTTCCTACTGGGGGACACCGATAAACCCATCTTT.

There are a few counts of this clone. The sample carries other DNA sequences with the same CDR3. The V gene is TRDV2, the J gene TRDJ2; D is possibly TRDD3 (6 bases). The CDR3 runs to 18 residues. Between the trimmed V and J ends, which lost 2 bases and 3 bases, there was a span of 21 bases. Germline V lookup: CDR1 GEAIGNYY, CDR2 EKD. Here the CDR3 reads CACDKAPGGYPLTAQLFF. CDR3 bases: TGTGCCTGTGACAAGGCGCCTGGTGGATACCCTCTGACAGCACAACTCTTCTTT.

This clone has only a few counts. Germline is not matched at one junction end, which may reflect a read error. Within the sample, other DNA sequences also encode this same CDR3. V is TRDV1 and J is TRDJ2, with 8 bases matching TRDD3. The length of the CDR3 is 18 residues. The germline V gene has CDR1 TSWWSYY and CDR2 QGS. The CDR3 is CALGASGGIGPLTAQLFF. CDR3 DNA sequence: TGTGCTCTTGGGGCTTCGGGGGGGATAGGTCCTTTGACAGCACAACTCTTCTTC.

As for this clone: This sample includes further DNA sequences coding for the same CDR3. The DNA of the CDR3 is TGTGCCTGCCTACCCGTACTGGGGGATACGCGCTCCTGGGACACCCGACAGATGTTTTTC. The encoded protein is CACLPVLGDTRSWDTRQMFF. V usage is TRDV2 and J usage is TRDJ3; 13 bases match TRDD3. With 7 bases clipped from V and 0 bases from J, the junction kept 11 bases outside the gene matches. The CDR3 totals 20 residues. Germline assignment: CDR1 GEAIGNYY and CDR2 EKD.

This clone was seen more than once but under ten times. Since a far larger clone is one base different, this is likely a read error. This CDR3 is also generated by other DNA sequences in the sample. The chain combines TRDV2 with TRDJ1; TRDD3 matches at 7 bases. Trimming at V came to 0 bases and at J to 5 bases, leaving 2 bases not matched to a gene. Germline V CDR1 and CDR2: GEAIGNYY, EKD. The CDR3 is 13 amino acids. This chain's CDR3 is CACDTWGTDKLIF. In nucleotides, the CDR3 is TGTGCCTGTGACACCTGGGGGACAGATAAACTCATCTTT.

This clone turned up a few times. Possible read error: a much larger clone is one base away. The same CDR3 also results from other DNA sequences found in this sample. The V and J genes are TRDV2 and TRDJ3, with 9 bases lining up with TRDD3. The germline V gene encodes CDR1 GEAIGNYY and CDR2 EKD. The CDR3 runs 18 residues. The DNA of the CDR3 is TGTGCCTGTGACACCGTACTGGGGGACTCCTGGGACACCCGGCAGATGTTTTTC. Its translation is CACDTVLGDSWDTRQMFF.

For this clone: A much larger clone differs by one base, so this may be a read error. The chain employs TRDV2 and TRDJ3, with 7 bases lining up with TRDD3. Germline CDR1 reads GEAIGNYY; CDR2 reads EKD. The CDR3 has 19 amino acids. The CDR3 is CACDTVGIPISWDARQMFF. The CDR3 nucleotides read TGTGCCTGTGACACCGTCGGGATACCGATCTCCTGGGACGCCCGACAGATGTTTTTC.

By share of the sample, this clone is medium-sized (0.01 to 0.1%). This chain links TRDV2 with TRDJ3, with 9 bases matching TRDD3. The germline gives CDR1 GEAIGNYY, CDR2 EKD. The CDR3 is made up of 19 amino acids. Trimming at V came to 3 bases and at J to 0 bases, leaving 8 bases not matched to a gene. CDR3 residues: CACDPILGEPSWDTRQMFF. In DNA form, the CDR3 reads TGTGCCTGTGACCCGATACTGGGGGAGCCCTCCTGGGACACCCGACAGATGTTTTTC.

In regard to this clone: A much larger clonotype is one base distant, so this may be a read error. The same CDR3 arises from other DNA sequences in this sample as well. The gene calls are TRDV2 and TRDJ3; 9 nucleotides line up with TRDD3. The V gene's germline CDR1 is GEAIGNYY and CDR2 EKD. Trimming took 1 base from V and 0 from J; bases not matched to a gene: 3. The CDR3 sequence is 18 residues long. The CDR3 sequence: CACDTGGYSSWDTRQMFF. In DNA, the CDR3 is TGTGCCTGTGACACGGGGGGATACAGCTCCTGGGACACCCGACAGATGTTTTTC.

The rearrangement uses TRDV2 and TRDJ2; 9 bases align to TRDD3. The V gene's germline CDR1 is GEAIGNYY and CDR2 EKD. With V trimmed by 3 bases and J by 4 bases, 11 bases remained unmatched. The CDR3 is 17 amino acids. In nucleotides, the CDR3 is TGTGCCTGTGACTCCCTTACTGGGGGAGCTTCGACAGCACAACTCTTCTTT. Residues: CACDSLTGGASTAQLFF.

J is TRDJ3 and V is TRDV2, with 8 bases that match TRDD3. Per germline, CDR1 GEAIGNYY and CDR2 EKD. The CDR3 is 18 residues long. J was trimmed by 0 bases and V by 5 bases; bases with no gene match: 8. CDR3 nucleotide sequence: TGTGCCTGTGGCAACACTGGGGGCCTCTCCTGGGACACCCGACAGATGTTTTTC. It translates to CACGNTGGLSWDTRQMFF.

Judged by abundance, this clone is medium-sized. The chain couples TRDV2 to TRDJ3; 13 nucleotides line up with TRDD3. Germline V lookup: CDR1 GEAIGNYY, CDR2 EKD. The CDR3 is 19 residues long. The trim removed 5 bases at V and 0 bases at J, leaving 6 bases unmatched. The CDR3, as DNA: TGTGCCTGTGTCGTACTGGGGGATACGAGCTCCTGGGACACCCGACAGATGTTTTTC. Translated: CACVVLGDTSSWDTRQMFF.

This clone was seen more than once but under ten times. A clone one base away is much larger, so this may be a read error. The V and J genes are TRDV2 and TRDJ2; TRDD3 might be the D (6 bases). In germline, CDR1 is GEAIGNYY, CDR2 EKD. CDR3 length: 15 residues. CDR3 sequence: CACDTWGALTAQPFF. The CDR3, as DNA: TGTGCCTGTGACACCTGGGGGGCTTTGACAGCACAACCCTTCTTT.

This clone has a handful of counts. This may be a read error: a much more frequent sequence differs by one nucleotide. Other DNA sequences within the sample encode an identical CDR3. The gene calls are TRDV2 and TRDJ3; 11 bases agree with TRDD3. The CDR3 is 22 amino acids. Germline-derived CDR1 and CDR2 are GEAIGNYY and EKD. V lost 0 bases to trimming and J lost 0 bases; unmatched junction nucleotides: 12. The chain's CDR3 is CACDTFTGGYADGSWDTRQMFF. The CDR3 DNA sequence: TGTGCCTGTGACACCTTTACTGGGGGATATGCGGACGGCTCCTGGGACACCCGACAGATGTTTTTC.

As for this clone: This may come from a read error, since a much larger clone is one base off. No DNA is shown, since the ends of the CDR3 on it are uncertain; the CDR3 is the one TCRdb lists. This CDR3 is also generated by other DNA sequences in the sample. CDR3 sequence reads: CSVLLCSNTGGYSWDTRQMFF. The V and J genes are TRAV29/DV5 and TRDJ3; TRDD3, the D gene given by the table, was not confirmed from the DNA. The germline gives CDR1 NSMFDY, CDR2 ISSIKDK. Including both end residues, the CDR3 is 21 amino acids long.

A note on this clone: A much more abundant neighbour one base away suggests this may be a read error. Different DNA sequences within this sample yield the same CDR3. The rearrangement links TRDV2 to TRDJ2; TRDD3 agrees at 9 bases. This CDR3 region has 17 residues. CDR1 and CDR2 from the germline V gene are GEAIGNYY and EKD. CDR3 in DNA: TGTGCCTGCGACACTGTACTGGGGGACCCCCTGACAGCACAACTCTTCTTT. Translation gives CACDTVLGDPLTAQLFF.

Of note for this clone: This DNA translates differently at residue 4 from the TCRdb protein, which is that of a much larger clone; a read error is likely, and the protein shown is the DNA's own translation. The gene calls are TRDV2 and TRDJ3; D gene unclear. Germline V gives CDR1 GEAIGNYY, CDR2 EKD. This CDR3 comprises 18 residues. The CDR3 loop is CACGTVGASSWDTRQMFF. The CDR3 region has the DNA TGTGCCTGTGGCACCGTGGGCGCCAGCTCCTGGGACACCCGACAGATGTTTTTC.

This clone was seen only a few times. This may come from a read error, since a much larger clone is one base off. This chain links TRDV2 with TRDJ3; D possibly corresponds to TRDD3 (6 bases). Between the trimmed V and J ends, which lost 0 bases and 0 bases, there was a span of 14 bases. The CDR3 covers 19 residues. The germline CDR1 and CDR2 sequences are GEAIGNYY and EKD. The CDR3 loop reads CACDTYWEKSSWDTRQMFF. CDR3 nucleotide sequence: TGTGCCTGTGACACCTACTGGGAGAAGAGCTCCTGGGACACCCGACAGATGTTTTTC.

This clone was seen a few times. This sequence joins TRDV2 and TRDJ3; maybe TRDD3 (5 bases). TCRdb records no J gene; here it was assigned by comparing the DNA to germline. V was pared by 0 bases and J by 0 bases, with 14 bases between. From germline, CDR1 is GEAIGNYY and CDR2 EKD. The CDR3 sequence is 19 residues long. In DNA, the CDR3 is TGTGCCTGTGACACCGTAGGCGGGGGTAGCTCCTGGGACACCCGACAGATGTTTTTC. This translates into CACDTVGGGSSWDTRQMFF.

This clone is deemed large. The sample contains more than one DNA sequence encoding this CDR3. The CDR3 DNA reads TGTGCCTGTGACACCTGGGGGATACGCGATAAACTCATCTTT. It encodes CACDTWGIRDKLIF. The rearrangement joins TRDV2 to TRDJ1; TRDD3 matches 11 bases. Germline V gene sequence: CDR1 GEAIGNYY, CDR2 EKD. V gave up 0 bases and J gave up 4 bases; unmatched junction bases: 0. This CDR3 comprises 14 residues.